A selection of T cell receptor beta chains follows, all from one sample in a study of T cells in Graves' hyperthyroidism and ophthalmopathy. TCRdb fed the multiplex PCR reads into MiXCR, producing one record per CDR3 protein. The sample carries some 570,000 distinct CDR3 sequences, more than 15% recorded once. Sequences were obtained from blood. These receptor sequences come from a woman aged 18-35 years with Graves' ophthalmopathy. The CDR3 runs from the conserved cysteine through the conserved F or W. Each record gives: D gene, clone size, J gene, V gene, CDR3 protein, CDR3 DNA. D genes are given only for firm matches. Rows may omit the clone size; those that give it use once, few, many or a size class.

D: TRBD1; size: many; J: TRBJ2-1; V: TRBV7-9; CDR3: CASSQFRQGPIYNEQFF; DNA: TGTGCCAGCAGCCAATTCCGACAGGGTCCCATTTACAATGAGCAGTTCTTC
D: TRBD2; size: many; J: TRBJ2-5; V: TRBV28; CDR3: CASSLGTSGSGETQYF; DNA: TGTGCCAGCAGTTTAGGGACTAGCGGGAGCGGAGAGACCCAGTACTTC
D: NA; size: NA; J: TRBJ1-6; V: TRBV12-3/TRBV12-4; CDR3: CASSLEAGTTPLHF; DNA: TGTGCCAGCAGTTTAGAAGCAGGGACGACACCCCTCCACTTT
D: NA; size: many; J: TRBJ1-1; V: TRBV30; CDR3: CAWSVLEDTEAFF; DNA: TGTGCCTGGAGTGTACTAGAGGACACTGAAGCTTTCTTT
D: NA; size: many; J: TRBJ2-5; V: TRBV18; CDR3: CASKTGHVEETQYF; DNA: TGTGCCAGTAAAACAGGGCACGTGGAAGAGACCCAGTACTTC
D: NA; size: few; J: TRBJ2-1; V: TRBV6-1; CDR3: CASSYDQRSYNEQFF; DNA: TGTGCCAGCAGTTATGACCAGCGCTCCTACAATGAGCAGTTCTTC
D: NA; size: NA; J: TRBJ2-1; V: TRBV5-1; CDR3: CASSIGTDYEQFF; DNA: TGCGCCAGCAGCATCGGGACCGACTATGAGCAGTTCTTC
D: NA; size: many; J: TRBJ2-1; V: TRBV11-2; CDR3: CASSSVRGTHHNEQFF; DNA: TGTGCCAGCAGCTCGGTCCGGGGAACCCACCACAATGAGCAGTTCTTC
D: TRBD2; size: many; J: TRBJ2-1; V: TRBV7-3; CDR3: CASTPGAGGPNNEQFF; DNA: TGTGCCAGCACCCCTGGGGCGGGGGGGCCCAACAATGAGCAGTTCTTC
D: NA; size: once; J: TRBJ1-1; V: TRBV10-3; CDR3: CAISEPYGNTEAFF; DNA: TGTGCCATCAGTGAGCCCTACGGAAACACTGAAGCTTTCTTT
D: NA; size: many; J: TRBJ2-1; V: TRBV6-2/TRBV6-3; CDR3: CASSWARGNNNEQFF; DNA: TGTGCCAGCAGTTGGGCGAGGGGGAACAACAATGAGCAGTTCTTC
D: NA; size: few; J: TRBJ2-1; V: TRBV19; CDR3: CALGPWNEQFF; DNA: TGTGCGCTGGGACCCTGGAATGAGCAGTTCTTC
D: NA; size: many; J: TRBJ2-7; V: TRBV3-1; CDR3: CASSQPPSEQYF; DNA: TGTGCCAGCAGCCAACCCCCCTCCGAGCAGTACTTC
D: TRBD2; size: NA; J: TRBJ2-7; V: TRBV6-1; CDR3: CASVGRDLAGAGYEQYF; DNA: TGTGCCAGCGTCGGCAGGGATTTGGCGGGAGCGGGATACGAGCAGTACTTC
D: NA; size: few; J: TRBJ1-1; V: TRBV19; CDR3: CASSNQGLHTEAFF; DNA: TGTGCCAGTAGTAACCAGGGGCTACACACTGAAGCTTTCTTT
D: NA; size: many; J: TRBJ2-5; V: TRBV9; CDR3: CASSVAGGMTETQYF; DNA: TGTGCCAGCAGCGTAGCGGGCGGGATGACAGAGACCCAGTACTTC
D: NA; size: many; J: TRBJ1-5; V: TRBV2; CDR3: CASRRSQPQHF; DNA: TGTGCCAGCAGACGTAGTCAGCCCCAGCATTTT
D: TRBD2; size: many; J: TRBJ2-1; V: TRBV6-1; CDR3: CASSLRLADNNEQFF; DNA: TGTGCCAGCAGCCTCCGACTAGCGGACAACAATGAGCAGTTCTTC
D: TRBD2; size: many; J: TRBJ2-1; V: TRBV7-2; CDR3: CASSLYSGINNEQFF; DNA: TGTGCCAGCAGCTTATACAGCGGGATAAACAATGAGCAGTTCTTC
D: NA; size: NA; J: TRBJ1-2; V: TRBV5-6; CDR3: CASSYRPGFNGYTF; DNA: TGTGCCAGCAGTTATCGCCCGGGGTTCAATGGCTACACCTTC
D: NA; size: many; J: TRBJ2-5; V: TRBV5-5; CDR3: CASSFSAGAVQETQYF; DNA: TGTGCCAGCAGCTTTTCGGCAGGGGCCGTCCAAGAGACCCAGTACTTC
D: TRBD2; size: many; J: TRBJ2-1; V: TRBV28; CDR3: CASSFITSEWGDNEQFF; DNA: TGTGCCAGCAGTTTTATAACTAGCGAATGGGGGGACAATGAGCAGTTCTTC
D: NA; size: NA; J: TRBJ2-1; V: TRBV7-9; CDR3: CASSSSMSSYNEQFF; DNA: TGTGCCAGCAGCTCATCCATGAGCTCCTACAATGAGCAGTTCTTC
D: TRBD2; size: many; J: TRBJ2-3; V: TRBV10-3; CDR3: CAISTSGSGDTQYF; DNA: TGTGCCATCAGCACTAGCGGGAGTGGAGATACGCAGTATTTT
D: TRBD1; size: many; J: TRBJ1-2; V: TRBV7-9; CDR3: CASGPGQGNYGYTF; DNA: TGTGCCAGCGGCCCCGGACAGGGGAACTATGGCTACACCTTC
D: NA; size: many; J: TRBJ1-1; V: TRBV20-1; CDR3: CSDATRNTEAFF; DNA: TGCAGTGACGCTACACGGAACACTGAAGCTTTCTTT
D: NA; size: NA; J: TRBJ1-2; V: TRBV18; CDR3: CASSPPGGNYGYTF; DNA: TGTGCCAGCTCACCACCGGGAGGGAACTATGGCTACACCTTC
D: NA; size: many; J: TRBJ2-6; V: TRBV27; CDR3: CASSPRPSGANVLTF; DNA: TGTGCCAGCAGTCCCCGTCCTTCTGGGGCCAACGTCCTGACTTTC
D: NA; size: few; J: TRBJ1-3; V: TRBV4-3; CDR3: CASSQQPGSGNTIYF; DNA: TGCGCCAGCAGCCAACAACCAGGCTCTGGAAACACCATATATTTT
D: NA; size: NA; J: TRBJ2-3; V: TRBV7-2; CDR3: CASSLWVGDTQYF; DNA: TGTGCCAGCAGCTTATGGGTCGGAGATACGCAGTATTTT
D: NA; size: many; J: TRBJ2-7; V: TRBV28; CDR3: CASSPSGTPSYEQYF; DNA: TGTGCCAGCAGTCCCTCCGGGACACCCTCCTACGAGCAGTACTTC
D: TRBD1; size: NA; J: TRBJ2-7; V: TRBV5-4; CDR3: CASSRDRGPIYEQYF; DNA: TGTGCCAGCAGCCGCGACAGGGGCCCCATCTACGAGCAGTACTTC
D: NA; size: many; J: TRBJ1-1; V: TRBV28; CDR3: CASRPPYRRGWTEAFF; DNA: TGTGCCAGCAGACCACCCTACAGGAGAGGTTGGACTGAAGCTTTCTTT
D: NA; size: many; J: TRBJ2-7; V: TRBV20-1; CDR3: CSATGTRSYEQYF; DNA: TGCAGTGCAACCGGGACCCGCTCCTACGAGCAGTACTTC
D: NA; size: many; J: TRBJ1-2; V: TRBV20-1; CDR3: CSAPRTDSNYGYTF; DNA: TGCAGTGCTCCTCGGACCGATTCTAACTATGGCTACACCTTC